Each of the 27 T cell receptor beta chains below was sequenced from the same sample in a study of blood T cell repertoires in COVID-19. The method was immunoSEQ multiplex PCR; TCRdb's version includes in-frame clones alone and lacks a portion of them. This sample yields about 140,000 clones, of which approximately 86% are seen a single time; about 1.6% belongs to the top ten. The sample taken for sequencing was peripheral blood. The receptors were gathered from a woman aged 55-75 years with acute or convalescent COVID-19.

The V gene is TRBV7-9, the J gene TRBJ2-2; the match to TRBD1 covers 7 bases. The junction had 15 bases not matched to a gene; V was cut back by 5 bases and J by 0 bases. The CDR3 totals 19 residues. Germline-derived CDR1 and CDR2 are SEHNR and FQNEAQ (reference sequence). In DNA, the CDR3 is TGTGCCAGCAGCCCCCGGTTAACAGGGGTTTCGCCGAACACCGGGGAGCTGTTTTTT. It codes for CASSPRLTGVSPNTGELFF.

The chain employs TRBV7-2 and TRBJ2-3, with 11 bases fitting TRBD2. This CDR3 is 14 amino acids long. The germline V gene has CDR1 SGHTA and CDR2 FQGNSA. V lost 5 bases, J lost 3 bases, and 1 base stayed unmatched. CDR3 in amino acids: CASSRLAGTDTQYF. The CDR3 DNA is TGTGCCAGCAGCAGACTAGCGGGGACAGATACGCAGTATTTT.

The V call is TRBV3-1 (or the pseudogene TRBV3-2), the J call TRBJ1-2; D possibly corresponds to TRBD1 (5 bases). The CDR3 runs 15 residues. Trimming removed 5 bases from V and 6 bases from J, with 19 bases in between. Germline CDR1 is LGHDT and CDR2 is YNNKEL (reference sequence). This CDR3 is CASSFHRQTLNGYTF. The CDR3 DNA sequence: TGTGCCAGCAGCTTCCACCGACAGACCCTTAATGGCTACACCTTC.

This clone was observed a single time. The rearrangement uses TRBV19 and TRBJ1-1, with 8 positions matching TRBD1. The CDR3 is 14 residues long. In germline, CDR1 is LNHDA, CDR2 SQIVND (reference sequence). J was trimmed by 2 bases and V by 5 bases; bases with no gene match: 4. The CDR3 is CASSEGTGNTEAFF. CDR3 nucleotides: TGTGCCAGTAGTGAAGGGACAGGAAACACTGAAGCTTTCTTT.

CDR3 DNA: TGTGCCAGCAGTTCCACTTTGAGCGGGCCCTACACCTTC. Amino acid sequence: CASSSTLSGPYTF. The J gene is TRBJ1-2, the V gene TRBV6-6, with D uncertain. V lost 4 bases and J 10 bases, leaving 16 bases between the germline ends. Germline V CDR1 and CDR2: MNHNY, SVGAGI (reference sequence). The length of the CDR3 is 13 residues.

The CDR3 spells CASSKGVMNTGELFF. The CDR3, as DNA: TGTGCCAGCAGCAAGGGGGTGATGAACACCGGGGAGCTGTTTTTT. The rearrangement uses TRBV5-4 and TRBJ2-2; D may be TRBD1 (6 bases). Germline V gene lookup returns CDR1 SGHNT and CDR2 YYREEE (reference sequence). The CDR3 runs to 15 residues. V dropped 4 bases and J dropped 1 base, with 11 bases sitting between them.

The chain carries TRBV27 and TRBJ2-1; 10 nucleotides line up with TRBD2. Trimming took 3 bases from V and 7 from J; bases not matched to a gene: 6. The CDR3 contains 15 residues. Germline CDR1 reads MNHEY; CDR2 reads SMNVEV (reference sequence). CDR3 bases: TGTGCCAGCAGTTTCTTTAGCGGGGGGAAAAATGAGCAGTTCTTC. This translates into CASSFFSGGKNEQFF.

This chain joins TRBV9 and TRBJ2-7, with TRBD1 as a possible D gene (6 bases). This CDR3 spans 18 amino acids. V was shortened by 0 bases and J by 2 bases, with 21 bases between the two germline ends. Germline assignment: CDR1 SGDLS and CDR2 YYNGEE. CDR3 bases: TGTGCCAGCAGCGTAGCCACAGGGTTCCTGCTGGGTACCTACGAGCAGTACTTC. Its protein product is CASSVATGFLLGTYEQYF.

The rearrangement uses TRBV6-6 and TRBJ1-2; 7 bases line up with TRBD1. The CDR3 covers 13 residues. V trimming: 0 bases; J trimming: 5 bases; junction bases outside the gene matches: 0. The germline V gene has CDR1 MNHNY and CDR2 SVGAGI (reference sequence). The CDR3 DNA sequence: TGTGCCAGCAGTTACTCGGGACAGTATGGCTACACCTTC. It specifies CASSYSGQYGYTF.

The rearrangement uses TRBV11-2 and TRBJ2-2; 10 positions agree with TRBD2. The CDR3 consists of 18 residues. V shed 1 base and J 0 bases; nucleotides not matched to a gene: 5. Germline V gene lookup returns CDR1 SGHAT and CDR2 FQNNGV. The CDR3 nucleotides are TGTGCCAGCAGCTTAGGTAGCGGGGGGCTTTCGAACACCGGGGAGCTGTTTTTT. This codes for CASSLGSGGLSNTGELFF.

This chain joins TRBV28 and TRBJ1-1; 8 bases map to TRBD1. Germline V gene sequence: CDR1 MDHEN, CDR2 SYDVKM. The CDR3 runs 13 residues. The V segment lost 11 bases and the J segment 2 bases; nucleotides outside the gene matches: 7. In DNA, the CDR3 is TGTGCCGGGTTAGACAGGGGTAACACTGAAGCTTTCTTT. This gives the protein CAGLDRGNTEAFF.

The V call is TRBV19, the J call TRBJ1-3; TRBD1 matches at 7 bases. CDR1 is LNHDA and CDR2 is SQIVND in the germline V gene (reference sequence). V shed 6 bases and J 2 bases; nucleotides not matched to a gene: 4. This CDR3 spans 14 amino acids. CDR3 DNA: TGTGCCAGTAGGTCCCAGGGGGCTGGAAACACCATATATTTT. It translates to CASRSQGAGNTIYF.

CDR3 in DNA: TGTGCCAGCAGTTTTGGATCTCCGTTTGCGGGGGGGCTAAGTTCGAATGAGCAGTTCTTC. Translating it yields CASSFGSPFAGGLSSNEQFF. The V gene is TRBV28, the J gene TRBJ2-1; 9 bases are a match to TRBD2. Germline V gives CDR1 MDHEN, CDR2 SYDVKM. The junction had 22 bases not matched to a gene; V was cut back by 3 bases and J by 7 bases. The CDR3 is 20 amino acids.

This chain links TRBV18 with TRBJ2-2, with D unclear. Trimming removed 2 bases at V and 2 bases at J, with 12 bases between. The CDR3 loop spans 16 amino acids. From germline, CDR1 is KGHSH and CDR2 LQKENI. The chain's CDR3 is CASSPENSQNTGELFF. CDR3 DNA sequence: TGTGCCAGCTCACCAGAGAACTCCCAAAACACCGGGGAGCTGTTTTTT.

The chain has TRBV6-2 or TRBV6-3 and TRBJ1-1, with D possibly TRBD1 on 5 matching bases. The CDR3 is 17 residues long. Germline V CDR1 and CDR2: MNHEY, SVGEGT. The ends were cut back, 5 bases at V and 0 bases at J, with 19 bases in the middle. This CDR3 reads CASSTPRWGDVNTEAFF. In DNA form, the CDR3 reads TGTGCCAGCAGTACACCCCGTTGGGGGGACGTGAACACTGAAGCTTTCTTT.

The rearrangement uses TRBV28 and TRBJ1-6; 9 bases agree with TRBD1. V dropped 5 bases and J dropped 0; count of bases not matched to a gene: 14. Looked up from germline, CDR1 is MDHEN and CDR2 is SYDVKM. This CDR3 comprises 20 residues. For the CDR3, the DNA is TGTGCCAGCAGTCTGTTCCGGGACAGGGATTTAGGCTCCTATAATTCACCCCTCCACTTT. Translation: CASSLFRDRDLGSYNSPLHF.

The rearrangement uses TRBV30 and TRBJ1-5; D possibly corresponds to TRBD1 (6 bases). V lost 0 bases, J lost 5 bases, and 14 bases lay in between. The CDR3 runs to 15 residues. Germline loops: CDR1 GTSNPN, CDR2 SVGIG (reference sequence). The CDR3 is CAWSVDRQRHQPQHF. The CDR3 nucleotides are TGTGCCTGGAGTGTCGACAGGCAGAGACATCAGCCCCAGCATTTT. Variable domain in full (rest from reference TRBV30 and TRBJ1-5): SQTIHQWPATLVQPVGSPLSLECTVEGTSNPNLYWYRQAAGRGLQLLFYSVGIGQISSEVPQNLSASRPQDRQFILSSKKLLLSDSGFYLCAWSVDRQRHQPQHFGDGTRLSIL.

The J gene is TRBJ2-1, the V gene TRBV19; D is perhaps TRBD2 (6 bases). The V and J ends lost 7 bases and 6 bases respectively, with 22 bases between them. This CDR3 contains 16 residues. The germline V gene has CDR1 LNHDA and CDR2 SQIVND (reference sequence). CDR3 residues: CASNTFRDGGTNEQFF. Here the CDR3 DNA reads TGTGCCAGTAATACCTTCCGGGACGGAGGGACCAATGAGCAGTTCTTC.

The chain uses TRBV2 and TRBJ2-2; D might be TRBD2 (5 bases). This CDR3 has 13 residues. Germline loops: CDR1 SNHLY, CDR2 FYNNEI. Trimming took 6 bases from V and 3 from J, leaving 8 bases between them. In DNA form, the CDR3 reads TGTGCCAGCAGACGGACTCACACCGGGGAGCTGTTTTTT. This codes for CASRRTHTGELFF.

The chain employs TRBV28 and TRBJ2-1; TRBD2 matches at 7 bases. The V gene's germline CDR1 is MDHEN and CDR2 SYDVKM. V was pared by 9 bases and J by 0 bases, with 5 bases of the junction left unmatched. The CDR3 is made up of 14 amino acids. CDR3 in DNA: TGTGCCAGTTCGGGCGGGGGCTCCTACAATGAGCAGTTCTTC. Translated: CASSGGGSYNEQFF.

The J gene is TRBJ2-5, the V gene TRBV30, with 10 positions matching TRBD2. V was pared by 8 bases and J by 4 bases, with 10 bases of the junction left unmatched. Looked up from germline, CDR1 is GTSNPN and CDR2 is SVGIG (reference sequence). This CDR3 spans 14 amino acids. CDR3 sequence reads: CAQTVSSGGETQYF. The CDR3, as DNA: TGTGCCCAAACGGTGTCTAGCGGGGGAGAGACCCAGTACTTC.

V gene TRBV5-1 combines with J gene TRBJ2-7; 10 bases are a match to TRBD2. Germline CDR1 is SGHRS and CDR2 is YFSETQ. The CDR3 has 16 residues. J lost 6 bases, V lost 5 bases, and 14 bases had no gene match. DNA of the CDR3: TGCGCCAGCAGTGCGATTATCCTAGCGGGGGTACGCGAGCAGTACTTC. Translation: CASSAIILAGVREQYF.

The genes are TRBV13 and TRBJ2-7; 10 positions match TRBD1. The CDR3 has 17 amino acids. Germline CDR1 and CDR2: PRHDT and FYEKMQ (reference sequence). Trimming took 0 bases from V and 6 from J; bases not matched to a gene: 11. The DNA for the CDR3 is TGTGCCAGCAGCTTAGGCGCCCCGGGACAGGGGAAGGTCGAGCAGTACTTC. Translating it yields CASSLGAPGQGKVEQYF.

This chain uses TRBV6-1 with TRBJ2-7, with D perhaps matching TRBD1 (5 bases). The CDR3 consists of 15 residues. CDR1 MNHNS and CDR2 SASEGT come from the germline V gene. V lost 1 base and J 4 bases, leaving 14 bases between the germline ends. The DNA of the CDR3 is TGTGCCAGCAGTGAAGGTTGGACAACCGGGTACGAGCAGTACTTC. Its protein is CASSEGWTTGYEQYF.

This clone has only one observation. The J gene is TRBJ2-5, the V gene TRBV7-9; 8 bases fit TRBD1. CDR1 is SEHNR, CDR2 FQNEAQ, per germline (reference sequence). The CDR3 spans 15 residues. V lost 1 base to trimming and J lost 5 bases; unmatched junction nucleotides: 6. Written as DNA, the CDR3 is TGTGCCAGCAGCTTAGGAGGGACAGGCCTTGAGACCCAGTACTTC. Translating it yields CASSLGGTGLETQYF.

The rearrangement links TRBV28 to TRBJ2-5; no firm D call. The CDR3 totals 12 residues. Between the trimmed V and J ends, which lost 7 bases and 3 bases, there was a span of 9 bases. Germline V gene sequence: CDR1 MDHEN, CDR2 SYDVKM. The CDR3 sequence is CASNSAKETQYF. For the CDR3, the DNA is TGTGCCAGCAACAGTGCTAAAGAGACCCAGTACTTC.

This chain uses TRBV19 with TRBJ2-3; 10 bases map to TRBD2. CDR1 and CDR2 (germline): LNHDA, SQIVND (reference sequence). Unmatched junction bases numbered 7, after V lost 7 bases and J lost 3 bases. This CDR3 is 15 amino acids long. Here the CDR3 reads CASTRLAGETDTQYF. In DNA form, the CDR3 reads TGTGCCAGTACAAGGCTAGCGGGGGAGACAGATACGCAGTATTTT.